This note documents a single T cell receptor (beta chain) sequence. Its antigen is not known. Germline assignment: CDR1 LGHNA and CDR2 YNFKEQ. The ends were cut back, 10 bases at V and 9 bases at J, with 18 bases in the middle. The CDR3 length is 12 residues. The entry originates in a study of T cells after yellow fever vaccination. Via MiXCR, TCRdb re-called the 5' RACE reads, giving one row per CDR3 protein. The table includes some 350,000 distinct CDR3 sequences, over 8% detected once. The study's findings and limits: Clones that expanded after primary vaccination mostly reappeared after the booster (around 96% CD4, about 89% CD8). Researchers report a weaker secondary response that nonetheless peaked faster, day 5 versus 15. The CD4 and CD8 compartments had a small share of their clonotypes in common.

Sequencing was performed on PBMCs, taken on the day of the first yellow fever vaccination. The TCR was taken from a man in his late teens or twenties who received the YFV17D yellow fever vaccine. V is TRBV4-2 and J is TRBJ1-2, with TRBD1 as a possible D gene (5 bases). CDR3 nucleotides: TGTGCCATGAGCCCAGGGCTCCACTGCTACACCTTC. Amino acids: CAMSPGLHCYTF.